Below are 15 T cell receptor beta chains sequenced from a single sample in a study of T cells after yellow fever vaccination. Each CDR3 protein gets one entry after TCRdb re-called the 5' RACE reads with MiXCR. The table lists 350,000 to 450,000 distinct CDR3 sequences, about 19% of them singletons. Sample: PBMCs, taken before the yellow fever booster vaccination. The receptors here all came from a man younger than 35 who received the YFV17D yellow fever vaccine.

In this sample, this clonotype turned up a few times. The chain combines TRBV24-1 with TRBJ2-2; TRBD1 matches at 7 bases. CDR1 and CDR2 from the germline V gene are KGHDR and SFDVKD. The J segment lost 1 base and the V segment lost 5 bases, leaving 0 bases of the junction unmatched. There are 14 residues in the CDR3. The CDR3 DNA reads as TGTGCCACCAGTGGGGACAGGAACACCGGGGAGCTGTTTTTT. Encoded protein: CATSGDRNTGELFF.

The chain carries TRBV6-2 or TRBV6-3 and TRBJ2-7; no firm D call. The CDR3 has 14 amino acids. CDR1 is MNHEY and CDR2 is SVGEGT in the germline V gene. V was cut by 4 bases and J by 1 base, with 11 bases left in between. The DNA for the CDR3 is TGTGCCAGCAGTTTCCCGGGTGGGTCCTACGAGCAGTACTTC. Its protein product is CASSFPGGSYEQYF.

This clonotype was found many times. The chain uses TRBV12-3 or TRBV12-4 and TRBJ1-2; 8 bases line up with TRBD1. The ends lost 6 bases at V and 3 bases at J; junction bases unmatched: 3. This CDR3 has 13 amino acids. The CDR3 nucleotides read TGTGCCAGCAGCCAGACAGGGGACTATGGCTACACCTTC. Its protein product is CASSQTGDYGYTF.

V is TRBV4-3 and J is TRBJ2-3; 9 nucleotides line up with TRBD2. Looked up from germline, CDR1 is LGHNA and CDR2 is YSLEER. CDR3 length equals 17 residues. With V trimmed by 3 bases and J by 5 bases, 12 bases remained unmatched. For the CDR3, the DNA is TGCGCCAGCAGCCAGGAACGCGGGGGGGGCCGGGGAGATACGCAGTATTTT. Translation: CASSQERGGGRGDTQYF.

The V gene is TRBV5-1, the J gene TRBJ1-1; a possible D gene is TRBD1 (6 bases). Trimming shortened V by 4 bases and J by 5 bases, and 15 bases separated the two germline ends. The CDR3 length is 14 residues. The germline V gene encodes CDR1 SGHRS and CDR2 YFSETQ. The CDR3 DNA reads TGCGCCAGCAGCGTAGGACAGCCGGGGACTGAAGCTTTCTTT. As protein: CASSVGQPGTEAFF.

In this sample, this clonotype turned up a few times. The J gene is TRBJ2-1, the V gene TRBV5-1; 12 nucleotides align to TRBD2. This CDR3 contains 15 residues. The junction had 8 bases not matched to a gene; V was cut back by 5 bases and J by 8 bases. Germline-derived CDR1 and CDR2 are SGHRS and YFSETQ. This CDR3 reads CASRRTSGVGYEQFF. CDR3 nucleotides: TGCGCCAGCAGGAGGACTAGCGGGGTTGGCTATGAGCAGTTCTTC.

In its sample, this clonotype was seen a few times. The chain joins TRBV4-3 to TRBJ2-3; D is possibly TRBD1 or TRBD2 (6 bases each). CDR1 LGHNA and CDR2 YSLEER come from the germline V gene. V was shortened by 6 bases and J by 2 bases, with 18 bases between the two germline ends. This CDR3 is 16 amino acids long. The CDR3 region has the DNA TGCGCCAGCAGGGATACGGGGGCCTCTGTCACAGATACGCAGTATTTT. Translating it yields CASRDTGASVTDTQYF.

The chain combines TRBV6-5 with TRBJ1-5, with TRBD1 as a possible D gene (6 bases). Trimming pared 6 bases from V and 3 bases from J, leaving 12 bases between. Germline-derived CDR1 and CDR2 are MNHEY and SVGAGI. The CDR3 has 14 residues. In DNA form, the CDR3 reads TGTGCCAGCAGGGGGAGGGGGAACAATCAGCCCCAGCATTTT. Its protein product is CASRGRGNNQPQHF.

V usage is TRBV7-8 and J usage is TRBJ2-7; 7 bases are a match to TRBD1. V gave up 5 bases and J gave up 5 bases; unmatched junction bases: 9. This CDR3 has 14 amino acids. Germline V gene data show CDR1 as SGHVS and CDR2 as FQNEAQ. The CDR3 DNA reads TGTGCCAGCAGCCTGAGACAGGGCGTTAACGAGCAGTACTTC. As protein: CASSLRQGVNEQYF.

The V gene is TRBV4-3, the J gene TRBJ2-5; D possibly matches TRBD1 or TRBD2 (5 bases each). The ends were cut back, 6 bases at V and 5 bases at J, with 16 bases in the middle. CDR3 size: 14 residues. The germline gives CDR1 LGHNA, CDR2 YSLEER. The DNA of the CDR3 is TGCGCCAGCAGTCCCGCCGGGGCCCAGGAGACCCAGTACTTC. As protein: CASSPAGAQETQYF.

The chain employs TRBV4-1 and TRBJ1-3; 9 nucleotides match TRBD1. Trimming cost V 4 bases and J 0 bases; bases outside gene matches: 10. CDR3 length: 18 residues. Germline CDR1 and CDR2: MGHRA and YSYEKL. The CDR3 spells CASSPRGQGTSSGNTIYF. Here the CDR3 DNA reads TGCGCCAGCAGCCCCAGGGGACAGGGCACATCCTCTGGAAACACCATATATTTT.

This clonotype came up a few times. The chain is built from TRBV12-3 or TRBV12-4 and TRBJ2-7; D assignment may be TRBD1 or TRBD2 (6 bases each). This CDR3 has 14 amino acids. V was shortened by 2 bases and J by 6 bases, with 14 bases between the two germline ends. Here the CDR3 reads CASSLWGARSEQYF. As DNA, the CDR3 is TGTGCCAGCAGTTTATGGGGGGCTCGGAGCGAGCAGTACTTC.

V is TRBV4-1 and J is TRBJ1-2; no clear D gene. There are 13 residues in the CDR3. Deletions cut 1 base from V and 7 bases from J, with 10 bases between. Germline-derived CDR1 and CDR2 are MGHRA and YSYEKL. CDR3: CASSQVTRGGYTF. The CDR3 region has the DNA TGCGCCAGCAGCCAAGTGACACGAGGTGGCTACACCTTC.

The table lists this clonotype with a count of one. The CDR3 loop reads CSARDRGLPPYGYTF. Written as DNA, the CDR3 is TGCAGTGCGAGGGACAGGGGGCTTCCTCCCTATGGCTACACCTTC. J is TRBJ1-2 and V is TRBV20-1; 12 bases are shared with TRBD1. V lost 6 bases, J lost 4 bases, and 9 bases stayed unmatched. CDR1 is DFQATT and CDR2 is SNEGSKA in the germline V gene (reference sequence). The CDR3 runs to 15 residues.

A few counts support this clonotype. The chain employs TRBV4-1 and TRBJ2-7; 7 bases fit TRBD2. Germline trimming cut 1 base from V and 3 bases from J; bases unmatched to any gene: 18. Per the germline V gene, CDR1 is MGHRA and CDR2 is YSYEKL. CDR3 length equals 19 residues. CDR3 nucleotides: TGCGCCAGCAGCCAAGTGGATCCCGGGGGGTCGGCCAGGATCTACGAGCAGTACTTC. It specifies CASSQVDPGGSARIYEQYF.